The rows below give T cell receptor beta chains drawn from one sample of a study of graft-versus-host responses after intestinal transplantation. Here immunoSEQ multiplex PCR was the method, and the copy in TCRdb shows in-frame clones only, minus some. The repertoire holds about 54,000 clones, with about 90% as singletons. The starting material was PBMCs, obtained roughly 95 weeks after intestinal transplant. The receptors derive from a human patient who received an intestinal transplant, so some T cells may come from the graft donor. Both conserved end residues are part of each CDR3. Fields, in order: V gene, clone size, D gene, J gene, CDR3 DNA, CDR3 protein. The D gene is left open where the match is weak. Clone size appears in some rows only: once, few, many, or a class for an expanded clone.

V: TRBV9
size: -
D: -
J: TRBJ1-4
DNA: TGTGCCGGCAGCGTGGGACCATATGAAAAACTGTTTTTT
CDR3: CAGSVGPYEKLFF

V: TRBV6-6
size: -
D: -
J: TRBJ2-7
DNA: TGTGCCAGCAGTTATGCGCAGGCAAGATACGAGCAGTACTTC
CDR3: CASSYAQARYEQYF

V: TRBV5-5
size: -
D: -
J: TRBJ2-7
DNA: TGTGCCAGCAGCTCACAACCACACGTCCCAAACGAGCAGTACTTC
CDR3: CASSSQPHVPNEQYF

V: TRBV5-1
size: -
D: -
J: TRBJ2-7
DNA: TGCGCCAGCAGCTTGGGGGTCAGGTCGAACTACGAGCAGTACTTC
CDR3: CASSLGVRSNYEQYF

V: TRBV2
size: -
D: TRBD1
J: TRBJ1-4
DNA: TGTGCCAGCACCCGGGACAGGGTCGGGGCAACTAATGAAAAACTGTTTTTT
CDR3: CASTRDRVGATNEKLFF

V: TRBV5-1
size: -
D: TRBD1
J: TRBJ2-1
DNA: TGCGCCAGCAGCTTGGGACAGGGTCCCTACAATGAGCAGTTCTTC
CDR3: CASSLGQGPYNEQFF

V: TRBV4-1
size: once
D: -
J: TRBJ1-2
DNA: TGCGCCAGCAGCCAAGAGTCCTGGCCGGGGGGGAATGGAGGCTACACCTTC
CDR3: CASSQESWPGGNGGYTF

V: TRBV19
size: -
D: -
J: TRBJ1-1
DNA: TGTGCCAGTAGTATAGGTCTGAGGACTGAAGCTTTCTTT
CDR3: CASSIGLRTEAFF

V: TRBV5-4
size: -
D: TRBD1
J: TRBJ1-4
DNA: TGTGCCAGCAGCTTTGGACAGGTTAATGAAAAACTGTTTTTT
CDR3: CASSFGQVNEKLFF

V: TRBV7-3
size: once
D: TRBD1
J: TRBJ1-4
DNA: TGTGCCAGCAGCTTAACGACAGGGGAGGGTGAAAAACTGTTTTTT
CDR3: CASSLTTGEGEKLFF

V: TRBV7-9
size: once
D: -
J: TRBJ2-1
DNA: TGTGCCAGCAGCTTAGCCGGACAGATCAACTTCAATGAGCAGTTCTTC
CDR3: CASSLAGQINFNEQFF

V: TRBV19
size: -
D: -
J: TRBJ1-1
DNA: TGTGCCAGTAGTCAGACAGCGGCGAACACTGAAGCTTTCTTT
CDR3: CASSQTAANTEAFF

V: TRBV5-1
size: once
D: TRBD2
J: TRBJ2-1
DNA: TGCGCCAGCAGCTTCGCGGGACTAGTTTTCCGTGAGCAGTTCTTC
CDR3: CASSFAGLVFREQFF

V: TRBV19
size: -
D: TRBD1
J: TRBJ1-2
DNA: TGTGCCAGTAGTGCCGGACAGGGCAATGGCTACACCTTC
CDR3: CASSAGQGNGYTF

V: TRBV6-4
size: -
D: TRBD1
J: TRBJ1-5
DNA: TGTGCCAGCAGCCCCGGGACAGGGATCGATCAGCCCCAGCATTTT
CDR3: CASSPGTGIDQPQHF

V: TRBV5-8
size: -
D: -
J: TRBJ2-6
DNA: TGTGCCAGCAGCAAGGGGAGCTCTGGGGCCAACGTCCTGACTTTC
CDR3: CASSKGSSGANVLTF

V: TRBV5-8
size: -
D: TRBD1
J: TRBJ2-5
DNA: TGTGCCAGCAGCTTGGGACTTACAGGGGGAACGGCGGAGACCCAGTACTTC
CDR3: CASSLGLTGGTAETQYF

V: TRBV6-6
size: -
D: -
J: TRBJ1-5
DNA: TGTGCCACCTGTCAGTCTTATAGCAATCAGCCCCAGCATTTT
CDR3: CATCQSYSNQPQHF

V: TRBV18
size: -
D: -
J: TRBJ1-6
DNA: TGTGCCAGCTCACCATTCGACTGGAGCTCCTATAATTCGCCCCTCCACTTT
CDR3: CASSPFDWSSYNSPLHF

V: TRBV6-5
size: -
D: -
J: TRBJ2-1
DNA: TGTGCCAGTTCATATCGCGGGACCTACAATGAGCAGTTCTTC
CDR3: CASSYRGTYNEQFF

V: TRBV7-9
size: -
D: -
J: TRBJ2-5
DNA: TGTGCCAGCAGCCTATCGGGCACGGAGACCCAGTACTTC
CDR3: CASSLSGTETQYF

V: TRBV6-1
size: -
D: -
J: TRBJ2-7
DNA: TGTGCCAGCATAGGCCAGTCCTACGAGCAGTACTTC
CDR3: CASIGQSYEQYF

V: TRBV9
size: few
D: -
J: TRBJ1-1
DNA: TGTGCCAGCAGCGTAGTCGTGGGAATGAACACTGAAGCTTTCTTT
CDR3: CASSVVVGMNTEAFF

V: TRBV5-1
size: -
D: TRBD2
J: TRBJ2-2
DNA: TGCGCCAGCAGCGGCAGGACTAGCGGGGGGGACACCGGGGAGCTGTTTTTT
CDR3: CASSGRTSGGDTGELFF

V: TRBV11-3
size: -
D: -
J: TRBJ1-1
DNA: TGTGCCAGCAGCTTAGATGGCGAGCATGGGGCTTTCTTT
CDR3: CASSLDGEHGAFF

V: TRBV27
size: -
D: -
J: TRBJ1-6
DNA: TGTGCCAGCACTTCGGGGGCCGGGGACCTCCACTTT
CDR3: CASTSGAGDLHF

V: TRBV11-3
size: -
D: TRBD1
J: TRBJ2-7
DNA: TGTGCCAGCAGCAGTTTCGGGACAGGCCCTTACGAGCAGTACTTC
CDR3: CASSSFGTGPYEQYF

V: TRBV5-4
size: -
D: -
J: TRBJ1-2
DNA: TGTGCCAGCAGCGACGGGGCCTATGGCTACACCTTC
CDR3: CASSDGAYGYTF

V: TRBV10-1
size: -
D: -
J: TRBJ2-1
DNA: TGCGCCAGCAGTCCCGGGACCCCCTTCAATGAGCAGTTCTTC
CDR3: CASSPGTPFNEQFF

V: TRBV21-1
size: -
D: -
J: TRBJ1-5
DNA: TGTGCCAGCAGCAAAGGGGCAGGGAATCAGCCCCAGCATTTT
CDR3: CASSKGAGNQPQHF

V: TRBV7-9
size: -
D: -
J: TRBJ1-5
DNA: TGTGCCAGCAGCTTAGATGGCAATCAGCCCCAGCATTTT
CDR3: CASSLDGNQPQHF

V: TRBV9
size: -
D: -
J: TRBJ2-1
DNA: TGTGCCAGCAGCGTAGTGGGGGCGACCTACAATGAGCAGTTCTTC
CDR3: CASSVVGATYNEQFF

V: TRBV12-5
size: -
D: -
J: TRBJ1-1
DNA: TGTGCTAGTGGAGGAGAGGTTGGCACTGAAGCTTTCTTT
CDR3: CASGGEVGTEAFF

V: TRBV7-6
size: -
D: TRBD2
J: TRBJ2-1
DNA: TGTGCCAGCAGCTTAAGGACTAGCGGGGGTGCCCCTACTCCTAACAATGAGCAGTTCTTC
CDR3: CASSLRTSGGAPTPNNEQFF

V: TRBV7-9
size: -
D: -
J: TRBJ2-7
DNA: TGTGCCAGCAGCTTAGAACCGAGCTCCTACGAGCAGTACTTC
CDR3: CASSLEPSSYEQYF

V: TRBV19
size: -
D: -
J: TRBJ2-5
DNA: TGTGCCAGTGAGGGCTTCGGGGAGACCCAGTACTTC
CDR3: CASEGFGETQYF

V: TRBV5-1
size: -
D: -
J: TRBJ2-2
DNA: TGCGCCAGCAGCTTGGACGGCGCTGGGGAGCTGTTTTTT
CDR3: CASSLDGAGELFF

V: TRBV4-2
size: -
D: TRBD1
J: TRBJ1-2
DNA: TGTGCCAGCAGCCAAGACCCTCAACAGGGGGCTACCTATGGCTACACCTTC
CDR3: CASSQDPQQGATYGYTF

V: TRBV5-4
size: -
D: -
J: TRBJ1-2
DNA: TGTGCCAGCAGTCAAGACAGCGCGTATGGCTACACCTTC
CDR3: CASSQDSAYGYTF

V: TRBV10-1
size: -
D: -
J: TRBJ2-7
DNA: TGCGCCAGCAGTGAAGCGTTGTCAGGAGCCTACGAGCAGTACTTC
CDR3: CASSEALSGAYEQYF

V: TRBV30
size: -
D: -
J: TRBJ2-7
DNA: TGTGCCTGGGGGTCGGTGGGCGAGCAGTACTTC
CDR3: CAWGSVGEQYF

V: TRBV9
size: medium-sized
D: -
J: TRBJ2-1
DNA: TGTGCCAGCAGCCCCGGGACATACCCATACAATGAGCAGTTCTTC
CDR3: CASSPGTYPYNEQFF

V: TRBV6-1
size: -
D: TRBD1
J: TRBJ2-7
DNA: TGTGCCAGCAGTGAGTGGGACAGGGGCTACGAGCAGTACTTC
CDR3: CASSEWDRGYEQYF

V: TRBV7-2
size: -
D: TRBD1
J: TRBJ2-4
DNA: TGTGCCAGCAGCTTGGAATTGGGACAGTACATTCAGTACTTC
CDR3: CASSLELGQYIQYF

V: TRBV6-5
size: -
D: -
J: TRBJ1-1
DNA: TGTGCCAGCAGTGAAGTTTATAGGGCGGGAGCTTTCTTT
CDR3: CASSEVYRAGAFF